A single T cell receptor beta chain is shown here with its context. Its specificity is not known. The data belong to a study of shared clonotypes between healthy human individuals. Regarding the study as a whole: Clonotype sharing among donors was expected to depend on sequencing depth.

In the original processing: Quality scores were absent from the junction-only immunoSEQ sequences, so filtering differed. The repertoire was sequenced with immunoSEQ multiplex PCR; TCRdb's copy has only in-frame clones and lacks some. V, J and clone size reflect that table, while D and trimming were determined from the DNA. The data show more than 2,000,000 clones, over 90% seen once. This sequence originates from a man between 18 and 35 years old in good health. Some clones in this sample may be carry-over from other donors' samples. Sample: naive CD4+ T cells from PBMCs. As for subset: CD45RA+ positively selected.

CDR3 amino acids: CSVVFQYQETQYF. Here the CDR3 DNA reads TGCAGCGTTGTTTTCCAGTACCAAGAGACCCAGTACTTC. The rearrangement links TRBV29-1 to TRBJ2-5, with D hard to call. The CDR3 sequence is 13 residues long. The germline V and J ends were trimmed by 4 bases and 0 bases, with 9 bases remaining between them. CDR1 SQVTM and CDR2 ANQGSEA come from the germline V gene.